This T cell receptor beta chain was profiled in a study of cytomegalovirus exposure and HLA in healthy donors. The ends lost 2 bases at V and 2 bases at J; junction bases unmatched: 4. Germline CDR1 and CDR2: MNHEY and SVGAGI. This CDR3 has 15 residues. Vbeta (60) and Jbeta (13) primers were used in the PCR. TCRdb keeps only in-frame clones here, not all; method: immunoSEQ multiplex PCR. The sample holds about 85,000 clones; 77% are singletons and the top ten take roughly 2%. V gene TRBV6-5 combines with J gene TRBJ2-7; 9 positions match TRBD1. Sequenced material: PBMCs. This TCR came from a boy aged 10-17 years in good health and CMV-seronegative. The DNA for the CDR3 is TGTGCCAGCAGTTACGCGAGGACAGGGGCCTACGAGCAGTACTTC. Amino acid sequence: CASSYARTGAYEQYF.